These 21 T cell receptor beta chains share one sample of origin, sequenced in a study of blood T cell repertoires in COVID-19. Clones were sequenced by immunoSEQ multiplex PCR, and TCRdb holds only the in-frame ones, with some missing. The sample gives about 60,000 clones, about 81% of which show up once; roughly 15% is in the top ten. The sample comprised peripheral blood. The source of these receptors is a man between 70 and 80 years old with active COVID-19.

This clone was found once. The rearrangement links TRBV4-1 to TRBJ2-1, with TRBD2 matching over 13 bases. CDR1 MGHRA and CDR2 YSYEKL come from the germline V gene. Germline trimming cut 4 bases from V and 0 bases from J; bases unmatched to any gene: 6. The CDR3 spans 18 residues. CDR3 loop: CASSLGGLAGSSYNEQFF. As DNA, the CDR3 is TGCGCCAGCAGCCTCGGGGGACTAGCGGGATCCTCCTACAATGAGCAGTTCTTC.

The rearrangement links TRBV5-1 to TRBJ2-7; D is perhaps TRBD1 (5 bases). This CDR3 has 13 amino acids. Trimming shortened V by 7 bases and J by 0 bases, and 11 bases separated the two germline ends. CDR1 and CDR2 from the germline V gene are SGHRS and YFSETQ. The CDR3 reads CASSGISSYEQYF. For the CDR3, the DNA is TGCGCCAGCTCAGGGATAAGCTCCTACGAGCAGTACTTC.

The chain combines TRBV7-9 with TRBJ2-5, with 7 nucleotides matching TRBD2. V gave up 4 bases and J gave up 1 base; unmatched junction bases: 3. CDR3 length: 14 amino acids. Germline assignment: CDR1 SEHNR and CDR2 FQNEAQ (reference sequence). The CDR3 DNA reads TGTGCCAGCAGCTCCCTAGCGGTCCAAGAGACCCAGTACTTC. This encodes CASSSLAVQETQYF.

CDR3 amino acids: CASSSGGRDRGHYEQYF. The CDR3 DNA reads as TGTGCCAGCAGTTCCGGGGGGAGGGACAGGGGACACTACGAGCAGTACTTC. The rearrangement uses TRBV27 and TRBJ2-7; 10 bases are a match to TRBD1. The CDR3 has 17 amino acids. Germline trimming cut 4 bases from V and 3 bases from J; bases unmatched to any gene: 12. CDR1 and CDR2 from the germline V gene are MNHEY and SMNVEV (reference sequence).

CDR3 bases: TGTGCCAGCAGCGTAGAGTCCGGACAGGGAGGTAATGAAAAACTGTTTTTT. Protein: CASSVESGQGGNEKLFF. The chain carries TRBV9 and TRBJ1-4; 8 positions agree with TRBD1. CDR1 is SGDLS, CDR2 YYNGEE, per germline. Trimming cost V 0 bases and J 4 bases; bases outside gene matches: 8. The CDR3 consists of 17 residues.

V usage is TRBV7-3 and J usage is TRBJ2-2; TRBD1 is a possible D gene (5 bases). The V gene lost 5 bases and the J gene lost 6 bases, with 10 bases spanning the gap. Germline-derived CDR1 and CDR2 are SGHTA and FQGTGA. CDR3 length equals 13 residues. The CDR3 nucleotides read TGTGCCAGCAGCCCCTGGGGCTCCGGGGAGCTGTTTTTT. Its translation: CASSPWGSGELFF.

The V and J genes are TRBV10-3 and TRBJ1-1; the match to TRBD1 covers 10 bases. This CDR3 is built from 14 residues. V was pared by 6 bases and J by 5 bases, with 6 bases of the junction left unmatched. CDR1 and CDR2 (germline): ENHRY, SYGVKD. CDR3 loop: CAIRPTGGLTEAFF. CDR3 nucleotide sequence: TGTGCCATCAGGCCGACAGGGGGCTTGACTGAAGCTTTCTTT.

The genes are TRBV19 and TRBJ2-3; D gene uncertain. Germline CDR1 LNHDA, CDR2 SQIVND (reference sequence). V lost 3 bases, J lost 0 bases, and 10 bases lay in between. The CDR3 consists of 15 residues. CDR3 in amino acids: CASSIRDSSTDTQYF. The DNA of the CDR3 is TGTGCCAGTAGTATCCGAGATTCTAGCACAGATACGCAGTATTTT.

The chain combines TRBV24-1 with TRBJ2-5; 7 positions match TRBD2. The V gene end was trimmed by 3 bases and the J gene end by 0 bases; junction bases not matched to a gene: 3. This CDR3 is built from 15 residues. CDR1 KGHDR and CDR2 SFDVKD come from the germline V gene. As DNA, the CDR3 is TGTGCCACCAGTGATCCAGCGGGAAACCAAGAGACCCAGTACTTC. It encodes CATSDPAGNQETQYF.

CDR3 coding DNA: TGTGCCAGCAGTCTGGGGACAGGGGGGGGAGATACGCAGTATTTT. It encodes CASSLGTGGGDTQYF. The chain recombines TRBV6-5 with TRBJ2-3, with 11 bases that match TRBD1. CDR3 length: 15 amino acids. Germline CDR1 and CDR2: MNHEY and SVGAGI. Trimming at V came to 5 bases and at J to 5 bases, leaving 6 bases not matched to a gene.

The genes are TRBV30 and TRBJ2-7, with D possibly matching TRBD1 (5 bases). The V end was cut by 4 bases, the J end by 6 bases, with 16 bases between. Germline V gives CDR1 GTSNPN, CDR2 SVGIG (reference sequence). The CDR3 is 13 residues long. CDR3 amino acids: CAWIGASGLEQYF. The CDR3 nucleotides are TGTGCCTGGATAGGGGCGTCAGGGCTCGAGCAGTACTTC.

V and J are TRBV19 and TRBJ2-1; 10 positions match TRBD1. The length of the CDR3 is 15 residues. With 6 bases clipped from V and 9 bases from J, the junction kept 11 bases outside the gene matches. Germline CDR1 reads LNHDA; CDR2 reads SQIVND (reference sequence). CDR3 bases: TGTGCCAGTAGGCCCGGGACAGGGGAAAGCGGTGAGCAGTTCTTC. As protein: CASRPGTGESGEQFF.

In DNA, the CDR3 is TGTGCCAGCATACCGTCTCAGGGCGTGGAGACCCAGTACTTC. Protein: CASIPSQGVETQYF. V usage is TRBV7-9 and J usage is TRBJ2-5; D is perhaps TRBD1 (5 bases). The CDR3 spans 14 residues. CDR1 is SEHNR and CDR2 is FQNEAQ in the germline V gene (reference sequence). Trimming cost V 7 bases and J 5 bases, with 17 bases left between them.

The V call is TRBV7-2, the J call TRBJ2-1; 11 nucleotides agree with TRBD2. Germline assignment: CDR1 SGHTA and CDR2 FQGNSA. Trimming at V came to 5 bases and at J to 6 bases, leaving 9 bases not matched to a gene. The CDR3 is 16 amino acids. The CDR3 DNA sequence: TGTGCCAGCAGCCTTAAACTAGCGGGAGTAAGCAATGAGCAGTTCTTC. Translated: CASSLKLAGVSNEQFF.

The CDR3 loop is CASSPNGSGNEKLFF. Here the CDR3 DNA reads TGCGCCAGCAGCCCGAATGGCAGCGGTAATGAAAAACTGTTTTTT. The chain carries TRBV5-1 and TRBJ1-4; D not certain. V was shortened by 4 bases and J by 4 bases, with 14 bases between the two germline ends. This CDR3 contains 15 residues. CDR1 is SGHRS and CDR2 is YFSETQ in the germline V gene.

Concerning this clone itself: Other DNA sequences in this specimen translate into the identical CDR3. This rearrangement joins TRBV7-2 to TRBJ1-4, with 7 positions matching TRBD1. V was clipped by 4 bases and J by 0 bases; unmatched bases: 2. Germline CDR1 and CDR2: SGHTA and FQGNSA. This CDR3 contains 15 residues. The CDR3 nucleotides read TGTGCCAGCAGCTCCGACAGGGCAACTAATGAAAAACTGTTTTTT. Amino acid sequence: CASSSDRATNEKLFF.

The V call is TRBV18, the J call TRBJ2-1, with 9 bases aligning to TRBD2. The CDR3 consists of 17 residues. The V gene's germline CDR1 is KGHSH and CDR2 LQKENI. The junction had 13 bases not matched to a gene; V was cut back by 4 bases and J by 6 bases. CDR3 in DNA: TGTGCCAGCTCACTCAGCCTAAGCGGGAGGAAGCTCAATGAGCAGTTCTTC. Its translation: CASSLSLSGRKLNEQFF.

Only a few counts were recorded for this clone. This chain uses TRBV2 with TRBJ2-1; 8 bases are a match to TRBD2. Per germline, CDR1 SNHLY and CDR2 FYNNEI. The CDR3 spans 13 residues. J was trimmed by 6 bases and V by 7 bases; bases with no gene match: 5. The CDR3 here is CASKGSGTNEQFF. In DNA form, the CDR3 reads TGTGCCAGCAAGGGTAGCGGGACCAATGAGCAGTTCTTC.

CDR3 residues: CASSWTGETEAFF. CDR3 DNA: TGTGCCAGCAGTTGGACGGGGGAGACTGAAGCTTTCTTT. The chain is built from TRBV6-2 or TRBV6-3 and TRBJ1-1; a possible D gene is TRBD1 (5 bases). Looked up from germline, CDR1 is MNHEY and CDR2 is SVGEGT. The V and J ends lost 4 bases and 5 bases respectively, with 11 bases between them. CDR3 length: 13 residues.

J is TRBJ1-5 and V is TRBV2; 10 bases align to TRBD1. Per the germline V gene, CDR1 is SNHLY and CDR2 is FYNNEI. The CDR3 spans 16 residues. Trimming took 6 bases from V and 3 from J; bases not matched to a gene: 8. The CDR3 reads CASRKTGTGDNQPQHF. The CDR3 DNA is TGTGCCAGCAGGAAAACCGGGACAGGGGACAATCAGCCCCAGCATTTT.

The J gene is TRBJ1-5, the V gene TRBV6-2 or TRBV6-3; 10 nucleotides match TRBD1. The V segment lost 4 bases and the J segment 7 bases; nucleotides outside the gene matches: 10. The length of the CDR3 is 16 residues. In germline, CDR1 is MNHEY, CDR2 SVGEGT. CDR3 DNA sequence: TGTGCCAGCAGTTCCCGGGACAGGGGAATAAGACAGCCCCAGCATTTT. Residues: CASSSRDRGIRQPQHF.